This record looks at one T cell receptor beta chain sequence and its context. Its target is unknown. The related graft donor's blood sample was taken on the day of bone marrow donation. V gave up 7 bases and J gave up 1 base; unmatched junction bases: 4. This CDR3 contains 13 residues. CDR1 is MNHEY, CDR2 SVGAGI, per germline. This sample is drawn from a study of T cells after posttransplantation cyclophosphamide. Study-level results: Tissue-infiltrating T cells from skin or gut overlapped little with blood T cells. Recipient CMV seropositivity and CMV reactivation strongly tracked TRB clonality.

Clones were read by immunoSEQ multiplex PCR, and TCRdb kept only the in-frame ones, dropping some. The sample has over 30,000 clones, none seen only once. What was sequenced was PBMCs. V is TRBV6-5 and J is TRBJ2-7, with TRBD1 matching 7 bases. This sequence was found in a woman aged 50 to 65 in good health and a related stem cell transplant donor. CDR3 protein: CASIMGQSYEQYF. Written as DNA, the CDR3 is TGTGCCAGCATTATGGGACAGTCCTACGAGCAGTACTTC.